The T cell receptor beta chain under discussion was sequenced for a study of blood T cell repertoires in COVID-19. Across the study: From the United States, Italy and Spain came samples of acute and convalescent COVID-19. Sources were T cells, B-cell-depleted T cells, or PBMCs; the material itself was cDNA or gDNA.

Trimming left V 7 bases short and J 5 bases short, with 12 bases between. The length of the CDR3 is 12 residues. The V gene's germline CDR1 is SGDLS and CDR2 YYNGEE. Study processing details: Amplifying reference gene primers gave estimates of nucleated cell counts. TCRdb's copy holds only in-frame clones and misses some; the assay was immunoSEQ multiplex PCR. The DNA gave D and trimming, while V, J and clone size come from that table. The sample comprises 310,000 or so clones, around 80% of which are singletons, and about 1.2% rests with the top ten. The chain links TRBV9 to TRBJ1-1; unclear D gene. The source of this sequence is a woman in her fifties or sixties with acute or convalescent COVID-19. The sequencing sample was made of peripheral blood. The CDR3 is CASSRDDTEAFF. CDR3 nucleotide sequence: TGTGCCAGCTCACGGGATGATACTGAAGCTTTCTTT.